Listed here is a single T cell receptor (beta chain). No antigen is known for it. The source of the sample is a study of T cells in Graves' hyperthyroidism and ophthalmopathy. Study observations and caveats: A median roughly six months before onset, the model predicted ophthalmopathy. In simple terms, a model built on 13 V-J features told ophthalmopathy apart from stable hyperthyroidism.

There were TCR beta CDR3 regions amplified from RNA transcripts. The TCR CDR3 first-round RT-PCR relied on the HTBI primer set. TCRdb reprocessed the multiplex PCR reads with MiXCR, giving one entry per CDR3 protein. This sample has some 700,000 distinct CDR3 sequences, with roughly 17% found just once. Germline CDR1 and CDR2: KGHSH and LQKENI. The CDR3 consists of 18 residues. J was trimmed by 4 bases and V by 3 bases; bases with no gene match: 14. The sample was blood. This clonotype was sampled from a middle-aged man with Graves' hyperthyroidism. V and J are TRBV18 and TRBJ1-2; 10 bases match TRBD1. The CDR3 sequence: CASSPRDRGTLDVYGYTF. The CDR3 DNA reads as TGTGCCAGCTCACCCCGGGACAGGGGAACTCTGGACGTCTATGGCTACACCTTC.